This T cell receptor beta chain is from a study of cytomegalovirus exposure and HLA in healthy donors (dated by TCRdb to 2016 to 2017). Regarding the complete study: An earlier analysis of approximately 640 of the donors reported approximately 300 Gb of sequence data and 100 million to 130 million unique TCR beta sequences from approximately 180 million T cells. Approximately 300 gigabases of sequencing data and around 85 million unique TCR sequences made up an early release that covered several hundred HLA-typed donors. Of the roughly 400 genotyped donors, roughly 80% were placed in the genetic ancestry cluster associated with self-reported Caucasian donors. The study was designed to test whether signatures of past pathogen exposure could be identified by cataloging public T cell receptors. Using immunosequencing, the study profiled T cell repertoires from some 670 subjects and related those repertoires to cytomegalovirus serostatus. A separate validation cohort of 100 to 150 different subjects was used in addition to the 666-subject first cohort. To predict cytomegalovirus infection status, the study brought together high-throughput TCR immunosequencing, statistical association of individual TCRs with disease status, and machine learning. A later analysis re-examined previously published TCR beta repertoires from about 700 donors and added high-resolution HLA genotyping to investigate patterns of TCR occurrence. Rather than drawing on any new phenotypic data, the later analysis identified candidate immune exposures from TCR beta sequences and the way those sequences occurred across donors. An earlier analysis of some 500 of the donors applied high-throughput TCR beta sequencing to assess whether each TCR beta V gene segment acted as functional or pseudogenic. Donor age, sex, ethnicity and CMV serostatus were compiled together with the repertoire data. In a later genetic analysis, genome-wide SNP genotypes for about 65% of the roughly 670 donors were used, and that subset was treated as a discovery cohort. All discovery cohort repertoires had been generated on a single sequencing platform. HLA typing included class I and class II loci at four-digit resolution. Typing coverage differed by locus: A, B, C, DRB1 and DQB1 were typed in roughly 620-630 donors, DQA1 in roughly 500, DPA1 in around 610, and DPB1 in 400 to 490. Four or five DR-DQ haplotypes were handled as single units for association and clustering because linkage in the cohort was strong. On average, roughly 200,000 unique TCR beta nucleotide sequences were sequenced per donor among several hundred genotyped donors of the cohort, with 15% to 20% of those sequences being non-productive. Overall results and qualifications from the work: Because the 87-base-pair reads could not distinguish some IMGT-functional V segments, including TRBV6-2 and TRBV6-3, those segments were excluded. The cohort was sequenced for TCR beta chains only, and without alpha or paired-chain data the features that could be detected were limited. According to the authors, the approach could potentially be generalized to other disease states and immunological phenotypes. Correlated functional status among segregating V segments might be attributable to linkage disequilibrium, but an unknown experimental factor could not be ruled out. A later analysis found that most CMV-associated TCR beta chains appeared HLA-restricted, with HLA associations seemingly driven largely by CMV exposure. The classifier was reported to diagnose cytomegalovirus status with high specificity and sensitivity in both the original cohort and the validation cohort. Because HLA typing was missing for some donors at each locus, association tests included only the typed subset. Compared with the roughly 600-donor mean, donors in an Asian-associated ancestry cluster had fewer N-insertions in productive TCRs, according to a later genetic analysis. A further reported finding was that TCR beta sequences accurately predicted the HLA-A and HLA-B alleles for most subjects in the first cohort. A later analysis found that TCR association rates varied across HLA loci, with DRB1 alleles showing the most associated TCRs and HLA-C alleles the fewest. A cluster of highly shared sequence variants was judged likely to be a technical artifact of the sequencing pipeline. When HLA alleles, especially DR and DQ, strongly co-occurred, TCR associations were difficult to assign to individual alleles. A few of the identified cytomegalovirus-associated TCR beta chains were confirmed in vitro to be specific for cytomegalovirus antigens. Several of the top co-occurrence clusters appeared to be linked to parvovirus B19, influenza, CMV and Epstein-Barr virus, according to a later analysis. For the cohort, immune exposure information was limited to CMV serostatus. The presence/absence analyses assumed that sequencing depth was roughly uniform across donors, and that assumption may not be true. In an earlier analysis of around 600 of the donors, most TCR beta V segments appeared in productive rearrangements about 87% or about 30% of the time, broadly matching IMGT annotations. Roughly 17 rarely observed V segments, including chromosome 9 orphons, were excluded from the earlier analysis of approximately 500 of the donors because counts were too low. At a false discovery rate of 0.05, a later analysis linked fewer than 20,000 TCR beta sequences to specific HLA alleles. Most TCR sequences were seen in very few donors, while some public TCRs were found in many individuals. In a later analysis, HLA-associated TCR beta chains were found to be more clonally expanded and to have lower generation probabilities than equally common non-associated chains. The study gave a list of under 200 TCR beta chains associated with cytomegalovirus. V-gene and J-gene trimming of TCR beta chains was associated with a missense DCLRE1C variant in a later genetic analysis, and the association was replicated in an independent cohort.

The cohort was made up of roughly 670 healthy bone marrow donors. Cohort members were all nominally healthy when sampled, although unrecorded immune exposures were likely present. The donor was CMV seronegative and was included in the group of a few hundred seronegative cohort members. A peripheral blood sample was provided by each donor, and peripheral blood mononuclear cells were used for TCR beta sequencing. Genomic DNA extraction from the blood cell samples was performed with the Qiagen DNeasy Blood Extraction Kit. Preparation of the library involved the immunoSEQ multiplex PCR assay. A mixture of 60 forward primers for TCR Vbeta segments and 13 reverse primers for TCR Jbeta segments was used in the multiplex PCR. The CDR3 region of rearranged TCR beta genes was amplified from genomic DNA with a multiplex PCR assay. Amplified TCR beta libraries were sequenced as 87-base-pair reads on the Illumina HiSeq System. The authors' pipeline ran thus. In a later analysis, tens of millions of unique TCR beta chains were counted across the roughly 610 repertoires, and roughly 11 million of these chains were shared by at least two donors. Raw reads were error-corrected and collapsed into unique sequences with a nearest-neighbor algorithm that merged closely related sequences to remove PCR and sequencing errors. To assign V, D and J gene segments, CDR3 sequences were aligned to IMGT reference sequences. For a sequence to be retained, a match of at least six nucleotides was required to both a V gene segment and a J gene segment. Rearrangements were classified as productive when the CDR3 lacked stop codons and remained in frame with V and J, and all other rearrangements were classified as non-productive. CDR3 was defined according to IMGT convention as the region running from the second conserved V-encoded cysteine to the conserved J-encoded phenylalanine. The earlier analysis of fewer than 700 of the donors excluded sequences that lacked an unambiguous match to a single V gene segment. In an earlier analysis of several hundred of the donors, a V segment was called functional when productive rearrangements were above 56.7%, and segregating when the standard deviation between donors exceeded 5%. A statistical classification framework was built to diagnose cytomegalovirus status from the catalog of TCR beta chain sequences. In a later analysis, V and J genes were assigned by comparing TCR nucleotide sequences against IMGT/GENE-DB human TR gene sequences. A later analysis assigned CDR3 sequences and most-parsimonious VDJ recombination scenarios with the TCRdist pipeline. In a later analysis, each TCR beta chain was defined by its CDR3 amino acid sequence together with its V-gene family, and reads without a unique V-gene family were excluded. In a later analysis, fewer than 600 highly shared, low-generation-probability nucleotide sequences were removed to address suspected cross-contamination and a sequencing artifact. In a later analysis, a clonal expansion index for each public chain was calculated from normalized within-repertoire ranks of inferred template counts. A later analysis computed generation probabilities with a VDJ recombination model fitted to out-of-frame rearrangements, and checked the results against IGoR. In a later analysis, hypergeometric tests were used to score TCR-TCR, TCR-HLA and TCR-CMV co-occurrence, with a repertoire-size bias correction applied to TCR pairs. In a later analysis, false discovery rates were estimated by permuting HLA or CMV assignments 20 times. In a later analysis, co-occurring TCRs were grouped using DBSCAN, with TCRdist sequence similarity added in when clustering inside HLA-allele-positive subsets. Repertoires with fewer than 30,000 or more than 120,000 public chains, plus five repertoires with anomalous nucleotide sharing, were excluded from co-occurrence clustering. TCRdb obtained this table from immuneACCESS and retained in-frame rearrangements with V and J assigned. These tables miss some clones; where compared with another copy, unresolved V genes account for less than half of the shortfall, and the remainder is unexplained. The V and J calls and clone size are taken from that table; D and trimming were inferred from the DNA. This sample is represented by about 130,000 clones; about 80% of them were singletons. Around 2% of the sample comes from the top ten.

Note on this clone: Its antigen remains unidentified. No much larger clone is present one base from it, and per-base qualities are unavailable.

There are 16 amino acids in the CDR3, from cysteine to phenylalanine inclusive. CDR3 DNA only is kept here, 48 bases in frame from base 1. V was cut back by 0 bases and J by 4 bases, leaving a gap of 16 bases between them. CDR1 MNHEY and CDR2 SVGAGI are derived from the germline V gene. The material sequenced was PBMCs. The V gene is TRBV6-5 and the J gene is TRBJ2-7, with no D gene named confidently. This sequence originates from a man aged 30-40 years in good health and CMV-seronegative. The CDR3 is CASSYSGRSSLYEQYF. The sequenced DNA: TGTGCCAGCAGTTACTCGGGCAGGTCCTCCCTATACGAGCAGTACTTC.